A single sample is the source of the 17 T cell receptor beta chains below, sequenced in a study of cytomegalovirus exposure and HLA in healthy donors. This PCR relied on a set of 60 Vbeta primers and 13 Jbeta primers. Assay: immunoSEQ multiplex PCR; the TCRdb copy retains only in-frame clones and omits some. The data contain around 250,000 clones, roughly four fifths of them seen just once; the ten biggest clones take up about 8%. The specimen was PBMCs. Receptor source: an older woman in good health and CMV-seropositive.

This clone was counted once. In DNA form, the CDR3 reads TGTGCCAGCAGTGTGACTAGCGGGGCCTACGAGCAGTACTTC. Its translation: CASSVTSGAYEQYF. The chain links TRBV2 to TRBJ2-7, with 11 bases that match TRBD2. Losses at the gene ends were 4 bases for V and 2 bases for J; bases not matched to a gene: 1. This CDR3 has 14 residues. Germline-derived CDR1 and CDR2 are SNHLY and FYNNEI.

The rearrangement joins TRBV28 to TRBJ2-3, with D perhaps TRBD2 (5 bases). Trimming removed 5 bases from V and 2 bases from J, with 17 bases in between. Per the germline V gene, CDR1 is MDHEN and CDR2 is SYDVKM. The CDR3 length is 16 residues. Here the CDR3 reads CASSPSRGLSTDTQYF. The DNA for the CDR3 is TGTGCCAGCAGTCCCAGCCGCGGACTTTCCACAGATACGCAGTATTTT.

CDR3 protein: CASGRQGPDLNQPQHF. The CDR3, as DNA: TGTGCTAGTGGAAGACAGGGCCCGGACTTAAATCAGCCCCAGCATTTT. This chain connects TRBV12-5 to TRBJ1-5; 7 bases match TRBD1. This CDR3 is 16 amino acids long. V lost 6 bases and J lost 4; bases outside the gene matches: 12. The germline gives CDR1 LGHNT, CDR2 FRNRAP.

The chain joins TRBV28 to TRBJ1-2; tentatively, D is TRBD1 (6 bases). This CDR3 spans 12 amino acids. Germline CDR1 MDHEN, CDR2 SYDVKM. V lost 2 bases, J lost 6 bases, and 7 bases lay in between. The CDR3 loop reads CASSLGGHGYTF. CDR3 DNA sequence: TGTGCCAGCAGTTTAGGGGGCCATGGCTACACCTTC.

The V and J genes are TRBV27 and TRBJ2-7, with TRBD2 matching 14 bases. Germline loops: CDR1 MNHEY, CDR2 SMNVEV (reference sequence). The CDR3 has 14 residues. V gave up 6 bases and J gave up 11 bases; unmatched junction bases: 9. Here the CDR3 DNA reads TGTGCCAGCAGACTAACGGGACTAGCGGGAGTGAAGTACTTC. This sequence encodes CASRLTGLAGVKYF.

The chain has TRBV5-6 and TRBJ2-4; 7 nucleotides match TRBD1. The CDR3 contains 17 residues. The germline CDR1 and CDR2 sequences are SGHDT and YYEEEE. V lost 2 bases, J lost 2 bases, and 10 bases stayed unmatched. Here the CDR3 DNA reads TGTGCCAGCAGCTTTTTATCGGTGGGACAGACCAAAAACATTCAGTACTTC. It codes for CASSFLSVGQTKNIQYF. The full variable domain, its missing parts supplied by reference TRBV5-6 and TRBJ2-4, is DAGVTQSPTHLIKTRGQQVTLRCSPKSGHDTVSWYQQALGQGPQFIFQYYEEEERQRGNFPDRFSGHQFPNYSSELNVNALLLGDSALYLCASSFLSVGQTKNIQYFGAGTRLSVL.

The rearrangement links TRBV6-6 to TRBJ2-1, with D possibly matching TRBD2 (6 bases). Germline values: CDR1 MNHNY, CDR2 SVGAGI (reference sequence). V was pared by 6 bases and J by 7 bases, with 10 bases between. There are 12 residues in the CDR3. The CDR3 protein is CASRPLANEQFF. The CDR3 nucleotides are TGTGCCAGCAGACCACTAGCAAATGAGCAGTTCTTC.

This clone was picked up a small number of times. This chain joins TRBV29-1 and TRBJ2-1, with 10 nucleotides matching TRBD2. CDR3 size: 14 residues. J lost 4 bases, V lost 8 bases, and 8 bases had no gene match. CDR1 SQVTM and CDR2 ANQGSEA come from the germline V gene. The CDR3 sequence: CSSSGTSAYNEQFF. For the CDR3, the DNA is TGCAGCTCCTCCGGGACTAGCGCATACAATGAGCAGTTCTTC.

This clone was seen only once. The J gene is TRBJ2-5, the V gene TRBV28, with 7 positions matching TRBD2. TRBJ2-7 explains the end of the DNA better; the J call may be wrong. There are 13 residues in the CDR3. Germline V CDR1 and CDR2: MDHEN, SYDVKM. CDR3 loop: CASRGAGPYEQYF. The CDR3 DNA is TGTGCCAGCAGAGGAGCGGGACCCTACGAGCAGTACTTC.

The V and J genes are TRBV10-1 and TRBJ2-7; TRBD1 aligns across 7 bases. Trimming removed 10 bases from V and 6 bases from J; junction bases left unmatched: 18. The germline gives CDR1 WNHNN, CDR2 SYGVQD (reference sequence). The CDR3 is 15 residues long. The CDR3 is CATNRDGGQPGEQYF. Written as DNA, the CDR3 is TGCGCCACCAATCGCGATGGGGGACAGCCTGGCGAGCAGTACTTC.

The chain combines TRBV7-3 with TRBJ2-1; tentatively, D is TRBD2 (5 bases). Germline loops: CDR1 SGHTA, CDR2 FQGTGA. V gave up 3 bases and J gave up 5 bases, with 5 bases separating them. The CDR3 has 12 amino acids. The CDR3 DNA reads as TGTGCCAGCAGCTTGGGAGACAATGAGCAGTTCTTC. Residues: CASSLGDNEQFF.

This clone showed up just a few times. This chain joins TRBV2 and TRBJ1-5; 11 nucleotides agree with TRBD1. V trimming: 7 bases; J trimming: 5 bases; junction bases outside the gene matches: 7. The germline gives CDR1 SNHLY, CDR2 FYNNEI. The CDR3 is 15 residues long. CDR3 in DNA: TGTGCCAGCAAGGACCGGGACAGGGGGTATCAGCCCCAGCATTTT. Translated, it gives CASKDRDRGYQPQHF.

The chain joins TRBV4-2 to TRBJ2-7; 9 bases fit TRBD2. CDR1 and CDR2 from the germline V gene are LGHNA and YNFKEQ. The ends lost 4 bases at V and 7 bases at J; junction bases unmatched: 11. The CDR3 length is 15 residues. CDR3 bases: TGTGCCAGCAGCCCCCAGGTAGCGGGGGCAGGGGAGCAGTACTTC. Protein product: CASSPQVAGAGEQYF.

The rearrangement joins TRBV9 to TRBJ1-2; D unresolved. V gave up 3 bases and J gave up 7 bases, with 13 bases separating them. From germline, CDR1 is SGDLS and CDR2 YYNGEE. The CDR3 loop spans 13 amino acids. CDR3 loop: CASSGITPFGYTF. The CDR3 DNA sequence: TGTGCCAGCAGCGGTATAACACCCTTTGGCTACACCTTC.

This rearrangement joins TRBV4-1 to TRBJ1-4; 8 nucleotides match TRBD1. After removal of 4 bases from V and 8 bases from J, the junction contained 6 bases not matched to a gene. The CDR3 extends over 14 amino acids. CDR1 is MGHRA, CDR2 YSYEKL, per germline. The CDR3 loop reads CASSRGQGREKLFF. The CDR3 region has the DNA TGCGCCAGCAGCCGAGGACAGGGTAGGGAAAAACTGTTTTTT.

This chain uses TRBV15 with TRBJ2-1, with D perhaps TRBD2 (6 bases). The V end was cut by 4 bases, the J end by 4 bases, with 14 bases between. The germline V gene has CDR1 LNHNV and CDR2 YYDKDF (reference sequence). There are 15 residues in the CDR3. The CDR3 reads CATSKGGTQYNEQFF. CDR3 DNA: TGTGCCACCAGCAAAGGCGGGACCCAGTACAATGAGCAGTTCTTC.

The rearrangement links TRBV5-4 to TRBJ2-7, with TRBD1 matching over 8 bases. V lost 4 bases and J lost 4; bases outside the gene matches: 7. The CDR3 is 14 residues long. Germline V gene sequence: CDR1 SGHNT, CDR2 YYREEE (reference sequence). The DNA of the CDR3 is TGTGCCAGCAGCCATAGGGACAGGCTGTACGAGCAGTACTTC. It encodes CASSHRDRLYEQYF.